This entry features one T cell receptor (beta chain) sequence. Its antigen is as yet unknown. The sample comes from a study of Ad26.COV2.S vaccination and SARS-CoV-2 variants. In the study overall: Of the COV1001 trial arms, the Ad26.COV2.S arm included the donor.

The ends lost 6 bases at V and 7 bases at J; junction bases unmatched: 8. Germline CDR1 is LNHDA and CDR2 is SQIVND (reference sequence). The CDR3 is made up of 15 amino acids. Study-level points and caveats: Researchers cautioned that TCR breadth and depth analyses may have underestimated total T cell responses.

The method was immunoSEQ multiplex PCR; TCRdb's version includes in-frame clones alone and lacks a portion of them. The sample carries roughly 500,000 clones, roughly 89% recorded once. The treatment: around 19 received Ad26.COV2.S at low or high dose, single or two shots; 5 received placebo; per-sample allocation not given. Samples came from day 63 after the first vaccine or placebo injection. Aged 18-55 years, donor was enrolled in Boston in the early 2020s. This sample comprised peripheral blood, obtained in a trial of Ad26.COV2.S vaccine versus placebo. This TCR came from a person aged 18-65 years who received the Ad26.COV2.S COVID-19 vaccine or a placebo. The chain recombines TRBV19 with TRBJ1-5; 11 nucleotides line up with TRBD1. DNA of the CDR3: TGTGCCAGTAGCTCCGGGACAGGGGGGAGACAGCCCCAGCATTTT. Amino acids: CASSSGTGGRQPQHF.